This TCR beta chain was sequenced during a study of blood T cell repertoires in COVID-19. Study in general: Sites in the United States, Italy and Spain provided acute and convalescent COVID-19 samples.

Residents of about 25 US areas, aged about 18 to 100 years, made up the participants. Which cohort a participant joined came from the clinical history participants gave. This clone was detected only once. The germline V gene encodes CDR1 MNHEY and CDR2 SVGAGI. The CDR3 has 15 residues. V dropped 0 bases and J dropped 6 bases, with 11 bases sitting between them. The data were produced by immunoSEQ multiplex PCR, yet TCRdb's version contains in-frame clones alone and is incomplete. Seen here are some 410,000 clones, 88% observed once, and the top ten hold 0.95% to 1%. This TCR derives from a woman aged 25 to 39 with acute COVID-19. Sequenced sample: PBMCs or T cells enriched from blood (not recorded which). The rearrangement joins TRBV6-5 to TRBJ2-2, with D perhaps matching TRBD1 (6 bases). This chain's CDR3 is CASSYSIEGAGELFF. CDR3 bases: TGTGCCAGCAGTTACTCGATCGAGGGGGCCGGGGAGCTGTTTTTT.